One sample yielded the 16 T cell receptor beta chains listed below, sequenced in a study of CD8+ T cells in alopecia areata (dated by TCRdb to 2016 to 2019). The intended sense of this specimen's time point label: baseline before oral tofacitinib. The library was made by the immunoSEQ multiplex PCR assay. RNA was extracted from all samples and reverse transcribed into cDNA as template for TCR sequencing. TCRdb carries this immuneACCESS record with in-frame sequences only. Its versions omit some clonotypes, under half of them owing to an unresolved V gene in the studies checked, with the rest unexplained. This sample comprises almost 250,000 clones, around 67% of them detected only once. The ten most abundant clones make up 1.2% of the sample. The material sequenced was CD4+ T cells sorted from blood, taken at week 0. Every receptor here comes from a human donor with alopecia areata.

The V call is TRBV29-1, the J call TRBJ2-1; D might be TRBD1 (5 bases). CDR1 is SQVTM, CDR2 ANQGSEA, per germline. Trimming left V 4 bases short and J 0 bases short, with 7 bases between. The CDR3 sequence is 13 residues long. The CDR3, as DNA: TGCAGCGTTGGACAGAACTCCTACAATGAGCAGTTCTTC. Its protein product is CSVGQNSYNEQFF.

This clone was counted only a few times. Here the CDR3 reads CASSYSRQGGETQYF. The CDR3 DNA sequence: TGTGCCAGCAGTTACTCCAGGCAGGGCGGGGAGACCCAGTACTTC. The chain is built from TRBV6-5 and TRBJ2-5; TRBD1 or TRBD2 may be the D gene (5 bases each). Germline values: CDR1 MNHEY, CDR2 SVGAGI. The CDR3 extends over 15 amino acids. Trimming took off 0 bases at V and 5 bases at J, with 13 bases between the two ends.

The chain recombines TRBV5-6 with TRBJ2-5; D is uncertain. This CDR3 has 15 residues. Trimming cost V 1 base and J 2 bases, with 12 bases left between them. Germline-derived CDR1 and CDR2 are SGHDT and YYEEEE. Here the CDR3 reads CASSLRGRGQETQYF. Written as DNA, the CDR3 is TGTGCCAGCAGCTTGAGAGGACGCGGACAAGAGACCCAGTACTTC.

CDR3 in amino acids: CASSNGPYGYTF. Written as DNA, the CDR3 is TGTGCCAGCTCTAATGGTCCCTATGGCTACACCTTC. The rearrangement joins TRBV6-5 to TRBJ1-2; no clear D gene. The CDR3 length is 12 residues. The germline V and J ends were trimmed by 8 bases and 4 bases, with 11 bases remaining between them. Germline assignment: CDR1 MNHEY and CDR2 SVGAGI.

This clone showed up just a few times. The rearrangement joins TRBV7-8 to TRBJ2-7; D uncertain. The CDR3 totals 14 residues. Germline CDR1 is SGHVS and CDR2 is FQNEAQ. V was clipped by 5 bases and J by 3 bases, with 14 bases between them. CDR3 residues: CASSPHPLSYEQYF. The CDR3 nucleotides read TGTGCCAGCAGCCCCCACCCACTGAGCTACGAGCAGTACTTC.

This chain links TRBV29-1 with TRBJ1-1, with TRBD1 identical over 7 bases. CDR1 is SQVTM, CDR2 ANQGSEA, per germline. The J segment lost 3 bases and the V segment lost 7 bases, leaving 11 bases of the junction unmatched. This CDR3 is built from 14 residues. The CDR3 protein is CSAHRGNRDTEAFF. The CDR3 region has the DNA TGCAGCGCCCACAGGGGAAATAGGGACACTGAAGCTTTCTTT. Drawing the rest from reference TRBV29-1 and TRBJ1-1, the complete variable domain is SAVISQKPSRDICQRGTSLTIQCQVDSQVTMMFWYRQQPGQSLTLIATANQGSEATYESGFVIDKFPISRPNLTFSTLTVSNMSPEDSSIYLCSAHRGNRDTEAFFGQGTRLTVV.

This clone was detected a few times. This specimen includes other DNA sequences encoding the same CDR3. This chain connects TRBV30 to TRBJ2-6; no clear D. Per germline, CDR1 GTSNPN and CDR2 SVGIG (reference sequence). The ends were cut back, 0 bases at V and 3 bases at J, with 3 bases in the middle. The CDR3 loop spans 13 amino acids. CDR3 sequence: CAWSVSGANVLTF. The CDR3 DNA follows: TGTGCCTGGAGTGTAAGTGGGGCCAACGTCCTGACTTTC.

The rearrangement links TRBV7-2 to TRBJ2-7; TRBD2 aligns across 7 bases. The germline CDR1 and CDR2 sequences are SGHTA and FQGNSA. The V and J ends lost 6 bases and 0 bases, in that order; junction bases with no gene match: 8. The CDR3 is 15 amino acids. CDR3 nucleotides: TGTGCCAGCAGTTCCCCGCGGGGGAGCTCCTACGAGCAGTACTTC. It specifies CASSSPRGSSYEQYF. Looking up the rest from reference TRBV7-2 and TRBJ2-7 gives the full variable domain: GAGVSQSPSNKVTEKGKDVELRCDPISGHTALYWYRQSLGQGLEFLIYFQGNSAPDKSGLPSDRFSAERTGGSVSTLTIQRTQQEDSAVYLCASSSPRGSSYEQYFGPGTRLTVT.

Only a few counts were recorded for this clone. V is TRBV30 and J is TRBJ1-5; D gene uncertain. Between the trimmed V and J ends, which lost 1 base and 6 bases, there was a span of 10 bases. CDR3 length equals 13 residues. Per germline, CDR1 GTSNPN and CDR2 SVGIG (reference sequence). DNA for the CDR3: TGTGCCTGGAGTGAGTCGGACCTTCAGCCCCAGCATTTT. Translated: CAWSESDLQPQHF.

This sequence joins TRBV5-1 and TRBJ2-2, with D hard to call. The CDR3 sequence is 17 residues long. Trimming stripped 0 bases from V and 1 base from J, with 13 bases between. Germline CDR1 SGHRS, CDR2 YFSETQ. CDR3 DNA sequence: TGCGCCAGCAGCTTGGGCGGCTTCTCCCGGAACACCGGGGAGCTGTTTTTT. It encodes CASSLGGFSRNTGELFF.

The chain recombines TRBV30 with TRBJ2-2, with D maybe TRBD1 (6 bases). CDR3 size: 14 residues. The germline gives CDR1 GTSNPN, CDR2 SVGIG (reference sequence). Deletions cut 7 bases from V and 0 bases from J, with 12 bases between. The CDR3 loop reads CASPGHTNTGELFF. The CDR3 DNA reads TGTGCCTCACCGGGACACACGAACACCGGGGAGCTGTTTTTT.

This chain uses TRBV5-1 with TRBJ1-2, with a weak D call TRBD1 (5 bases). V was clipped by 3 bases and J by 5 bases, with 11 bases between them. Germline CDR1 reads SGHRS; CDR2 reads YFSETQ. The CDR3 covers 13 residues. The CDR3 nucleotides are TGCGCCAGCAGCTCTGACAGACAGTATGGCTACACCTTC. Its translation: CASSSDRQYGYTF.

The rearrangement links TRBV30 to TRBJ1-1, with D possibly being TRBD1 (5 bases). Germline V lookup: CDR1 GTSNPN, CDR2 SVGIG (reference sequence). The germline V and J ends were trimmed by 2 bases and 1 base, with 8 bases remaining between them. The CDR3 runs to 13 residues. CDR3 nucleotides: TGTGCCTGGAGTCCCGGGACGAACACTGAAGCTTTCTTT. Its translation: CAWSPGTNTEAFF.

This chain joins TRBV27 and TRBJ1-3; D possibly corresponds to TRBD1 (6 bases). Trimming removed 3 bases at V and 4 bases at J, with 10 bases between. Germline V CDR1 and CDR2: MNHEY, SMNVEV (reference sequence). The CDR3 spans 14 residues. The CDR3 region is CASSFTGQGNTIYF. The CDR3 DNA reads TGTGCCAGCAGTTTTACAGGGCAAGGAAACACCATATATTTT.

The chain couples TRBV30 to TRBJ1-5, with a tentative D call TRBD1 (5 bases). The CDR3 consists of 15 residues. Germline V gene lookup returns CDR1 GTSNPN and CDR2 SVGIG (reference sequence). V shed 0 bases and J shed 3 bases, with 12 bases lying between them. CDR3 DNA sequence: TGTGCCTGGAGTGTAGCGGGGGATAACAATCAGCCCCAGCATTTT. It is translated as CAWSVAGDNNQPQHF.

V and J are TRBV4-3 and TRBJ1-2, with a weak D call TRBD1 (5 bases). The CDR3 contains 14 residues. Germline V gene sequence: CDR1 LGHNA, CDR2 YSLEER. V lost 0 bases to trimming and J lost 4 bases, with 9 bases between them. The CDR3, as DNA: TGCGCCAGCAGCCAAGATTCCAGGGCCTATGGCTACACCTTC. This translates into CASSQDSRAYGYTF.